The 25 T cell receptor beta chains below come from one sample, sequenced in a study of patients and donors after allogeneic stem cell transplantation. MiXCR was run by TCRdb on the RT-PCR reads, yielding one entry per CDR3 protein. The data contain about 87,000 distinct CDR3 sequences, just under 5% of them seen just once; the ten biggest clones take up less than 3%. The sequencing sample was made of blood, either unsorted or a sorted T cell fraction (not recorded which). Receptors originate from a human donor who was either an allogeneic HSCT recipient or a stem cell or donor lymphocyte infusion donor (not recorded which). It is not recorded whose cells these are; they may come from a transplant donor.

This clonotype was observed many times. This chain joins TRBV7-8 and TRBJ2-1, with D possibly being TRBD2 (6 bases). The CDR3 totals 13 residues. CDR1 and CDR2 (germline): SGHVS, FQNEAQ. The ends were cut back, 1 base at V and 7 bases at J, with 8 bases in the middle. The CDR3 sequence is CASSLGRENEQFF. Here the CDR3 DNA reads TGTGCCAGCAGCTTAGGTCGGGAGAATGAGCAGTTCTTC.

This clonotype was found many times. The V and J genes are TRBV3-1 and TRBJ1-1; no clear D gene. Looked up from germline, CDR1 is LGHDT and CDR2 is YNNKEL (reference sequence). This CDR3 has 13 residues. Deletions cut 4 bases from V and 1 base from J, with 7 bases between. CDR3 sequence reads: CASSPRRNTEAFF. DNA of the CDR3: TGTGCCAGCAGCCCTCGGCGGAACACTGAAGCTTTCTTT.

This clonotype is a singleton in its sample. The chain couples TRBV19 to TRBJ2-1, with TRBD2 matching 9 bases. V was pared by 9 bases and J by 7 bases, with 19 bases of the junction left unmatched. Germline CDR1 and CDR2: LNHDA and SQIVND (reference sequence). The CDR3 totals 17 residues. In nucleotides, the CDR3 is TGTGCCAGAAAACGGGGGGCTAGCGGGGCCGGTAATAATGAGCAGTTCTTC. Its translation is CARKRGASGAGNNEQFF. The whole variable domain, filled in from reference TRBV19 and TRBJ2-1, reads DGGITQSPKYLFRKEGQNVTLSCEQNLNHDAMYWYRQDPGQGLRLIYYSQIVNDFQKGDIAEGYSVSREKKESFPLTVTSAQKNPTAFYLCARKRGASGAGNNEQFFGPGTRLTVL.

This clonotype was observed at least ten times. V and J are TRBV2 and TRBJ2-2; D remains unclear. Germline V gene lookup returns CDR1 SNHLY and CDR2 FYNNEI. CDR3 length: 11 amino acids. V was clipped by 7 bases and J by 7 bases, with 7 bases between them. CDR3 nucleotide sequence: TGTGCCAGCAATTCCCACGGGGAGCTGTTTTTT. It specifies CASNSHGELFF. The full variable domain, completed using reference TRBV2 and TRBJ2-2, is EPEVTQTPSHQVTQMGQEVILRCVPISNHLYFYWYRQILGQKVEFLVSFYNNEISEKSEIFDDQFSVERPDGSNFTLKIRSTKLEDSAMYFCASNSHGELFFGEGSRLTVL.

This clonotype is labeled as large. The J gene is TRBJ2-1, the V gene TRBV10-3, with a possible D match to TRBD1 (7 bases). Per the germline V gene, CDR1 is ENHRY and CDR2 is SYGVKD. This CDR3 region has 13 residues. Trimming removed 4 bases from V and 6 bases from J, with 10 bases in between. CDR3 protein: CAISGQGGNEQFF. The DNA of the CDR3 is TGTGCCATCAGTGGACAGGGAGGCAATGAGCAGTTCTTC.

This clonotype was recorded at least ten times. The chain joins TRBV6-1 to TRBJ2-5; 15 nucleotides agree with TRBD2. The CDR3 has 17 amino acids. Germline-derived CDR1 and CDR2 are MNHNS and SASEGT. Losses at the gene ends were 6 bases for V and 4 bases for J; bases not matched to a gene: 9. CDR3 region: CASSPGLAGGRGETQYF. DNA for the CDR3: TGTGCCAGCAGCCCGGGACTAGCGGGGGGCCGGGGAGAGACCCAGTACTTC.

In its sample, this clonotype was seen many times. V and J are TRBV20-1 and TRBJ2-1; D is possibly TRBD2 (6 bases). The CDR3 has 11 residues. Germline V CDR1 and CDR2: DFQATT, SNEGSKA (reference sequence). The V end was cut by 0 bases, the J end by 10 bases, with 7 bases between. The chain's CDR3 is CSARDAGEQFF. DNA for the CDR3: TGCAGTGCTAGAGATGCGGGGGAGCAGTTCTTC.

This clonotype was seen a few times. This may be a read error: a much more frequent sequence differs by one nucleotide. Written as DNA, the CDR3 is TGCGCCAGCAGCTTGGACCCCCAAGAGACCCAGTACTTC. Its protein product is CASSLDPQETQYF. The chain combines TRBV5-1 with TRBJ2-5, with unresolved D. V lost 0 bases to trimming and J lost 1 base, with 4 bases between them. Looked up from germline, CDR1 is SGHRS and CDR2 is YFSETQ. The length of the CDR3 is 13 residues.

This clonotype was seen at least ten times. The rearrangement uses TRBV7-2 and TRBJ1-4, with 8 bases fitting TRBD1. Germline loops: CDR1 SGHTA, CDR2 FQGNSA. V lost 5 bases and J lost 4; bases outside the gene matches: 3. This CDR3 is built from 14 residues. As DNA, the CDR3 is TGTGCCAGCAGCGCCACAGGGGGTAATGAAAAACTGTTTTTT. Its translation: CASSATGGNEKLFF.

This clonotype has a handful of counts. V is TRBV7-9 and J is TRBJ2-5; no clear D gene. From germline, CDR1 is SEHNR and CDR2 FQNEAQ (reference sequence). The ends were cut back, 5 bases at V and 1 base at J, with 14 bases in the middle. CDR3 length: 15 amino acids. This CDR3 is CASSRFMGSQETQYF. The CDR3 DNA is TGTGCCAGCAGCCGATTTATGGGCAGCCAAGAGACCCAGTACTTC.

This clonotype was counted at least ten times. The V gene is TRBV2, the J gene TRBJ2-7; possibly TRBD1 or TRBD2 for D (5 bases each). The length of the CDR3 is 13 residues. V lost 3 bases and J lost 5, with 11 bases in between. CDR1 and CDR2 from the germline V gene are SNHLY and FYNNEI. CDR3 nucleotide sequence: TGTGCCAGCAGTGACTCAGGGACCCACGAGCAGTACTTC. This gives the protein CASSDSGTHEQYF.

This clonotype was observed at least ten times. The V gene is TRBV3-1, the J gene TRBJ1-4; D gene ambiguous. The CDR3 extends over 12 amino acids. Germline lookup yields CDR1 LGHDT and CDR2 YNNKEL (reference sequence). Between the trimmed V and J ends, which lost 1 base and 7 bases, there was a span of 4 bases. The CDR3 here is CASSQGSEKLFF. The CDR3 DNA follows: TGTGCCAGCAGCCAAGGTTCTGAAAAACTGTTTTTT.

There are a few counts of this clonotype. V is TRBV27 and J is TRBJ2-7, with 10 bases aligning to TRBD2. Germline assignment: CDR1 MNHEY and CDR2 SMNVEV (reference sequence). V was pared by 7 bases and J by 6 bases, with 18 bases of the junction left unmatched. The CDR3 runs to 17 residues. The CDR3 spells CASTMGGSGTSVGEQYF. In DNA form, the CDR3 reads TGTGCCAGCACAATGGGGGGGTCCGGGACTAGCGTAGGCGAGCAGTACTTC.

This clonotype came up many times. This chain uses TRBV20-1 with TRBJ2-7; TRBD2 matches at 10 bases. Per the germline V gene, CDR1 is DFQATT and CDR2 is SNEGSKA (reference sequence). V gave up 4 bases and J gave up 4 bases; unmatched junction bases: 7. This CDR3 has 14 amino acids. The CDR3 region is CSAKGLASRYEQYF. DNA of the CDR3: TGCAGTGCTAAGGGACTAGCGTCAAGGTACGAGCAGTACTTC.

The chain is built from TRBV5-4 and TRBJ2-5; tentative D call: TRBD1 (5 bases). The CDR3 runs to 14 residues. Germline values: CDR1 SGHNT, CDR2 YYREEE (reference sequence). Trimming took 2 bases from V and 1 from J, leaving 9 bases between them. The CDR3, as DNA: TGTGCCAGCAGCTTACAGGAAAGCCAAGAGACCCAGTACTTC. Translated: CASSLQESQETQYF.

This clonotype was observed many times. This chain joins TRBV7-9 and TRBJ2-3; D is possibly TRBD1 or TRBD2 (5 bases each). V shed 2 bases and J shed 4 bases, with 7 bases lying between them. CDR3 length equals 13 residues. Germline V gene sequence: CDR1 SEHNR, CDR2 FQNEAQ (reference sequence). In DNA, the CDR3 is TGTGCCAGCAGCTTACGAGGGGCAGATACGCAGTATTTT. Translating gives CASSLRGADTQYF.

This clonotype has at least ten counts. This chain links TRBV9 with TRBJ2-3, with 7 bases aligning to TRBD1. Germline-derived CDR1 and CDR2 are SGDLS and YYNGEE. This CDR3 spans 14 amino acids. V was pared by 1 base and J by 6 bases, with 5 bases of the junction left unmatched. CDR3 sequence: CASSVTGERDTQYF. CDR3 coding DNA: TGTGCCAGCAGCGTAACAGGGGAGAGGGATACGCAGTATTTT.

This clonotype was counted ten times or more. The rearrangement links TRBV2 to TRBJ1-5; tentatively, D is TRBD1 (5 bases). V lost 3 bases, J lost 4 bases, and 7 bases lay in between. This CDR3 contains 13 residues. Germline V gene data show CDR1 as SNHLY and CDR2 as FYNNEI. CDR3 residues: CASSDRENQPQHF. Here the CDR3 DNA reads TGTGCCAGCAGTGACAGGGAAAATCAGCCCCAGCATTTT. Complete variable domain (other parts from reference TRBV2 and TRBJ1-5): EPEVTQTPSHQVTQMGQEVILRCVPISNHLYFYWYRQILGQKVEFLVSFYNNEISEKSEIFDDQFSVERPDGSNFTLKIRSTKLEDSAMYFCASSDRENQPQHFGDGTRLSIL.

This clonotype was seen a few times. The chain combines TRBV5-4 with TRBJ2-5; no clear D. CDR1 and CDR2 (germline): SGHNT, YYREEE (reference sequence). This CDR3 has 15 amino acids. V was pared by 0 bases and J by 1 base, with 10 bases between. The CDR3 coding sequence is TGTGCCAGCAGCTTGGGCCAGTCTACCCAAGAGACCCAGTACTTC. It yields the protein CASSLGQSTQETQYF.

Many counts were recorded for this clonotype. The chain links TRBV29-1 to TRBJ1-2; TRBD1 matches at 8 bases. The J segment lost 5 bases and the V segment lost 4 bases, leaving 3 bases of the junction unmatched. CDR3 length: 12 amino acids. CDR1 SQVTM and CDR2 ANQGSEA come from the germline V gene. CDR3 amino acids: CSVAQGAYGYTF. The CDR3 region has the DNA TGCAGCGTTGCGCAGGGGGCGTATGGCTACACCTTC.

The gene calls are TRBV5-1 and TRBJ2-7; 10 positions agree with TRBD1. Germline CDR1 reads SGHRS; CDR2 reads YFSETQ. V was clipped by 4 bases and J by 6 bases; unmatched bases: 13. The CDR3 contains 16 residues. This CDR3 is CASSLNPGQGSREQYF. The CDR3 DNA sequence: TGCGCCAGCAGCCTAAACCCGGGACAGGGGTCCCGCGAGCAGTACTTC. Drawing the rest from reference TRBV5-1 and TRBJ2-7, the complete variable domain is KAGVTQTPRYLIKTRGQQVTLSCSPISGHRSVSWYQQTPGQGLQFLFEYFSETQRNKGNFPGRFSGRQFSNSRSEMNVSTLELGDSALYLCASSLNPGQGSREQYFGPGTRLTVT.

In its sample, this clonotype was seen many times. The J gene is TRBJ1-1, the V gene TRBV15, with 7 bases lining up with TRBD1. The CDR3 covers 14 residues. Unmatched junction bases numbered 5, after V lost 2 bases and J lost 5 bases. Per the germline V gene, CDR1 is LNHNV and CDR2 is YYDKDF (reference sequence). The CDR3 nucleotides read TGTGCCACCAGCAGATTAGGACAGGCGACTGAAGCTTTCTTT. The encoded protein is CATSRLGQATEAFF.

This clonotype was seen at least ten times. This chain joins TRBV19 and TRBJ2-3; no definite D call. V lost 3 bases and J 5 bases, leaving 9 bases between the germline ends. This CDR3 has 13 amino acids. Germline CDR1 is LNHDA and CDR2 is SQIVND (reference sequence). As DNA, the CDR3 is TGTGCCAGTAGTATTACGACGGGAGATACGCAGTATTTT. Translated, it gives CASSITTGDTQYF.

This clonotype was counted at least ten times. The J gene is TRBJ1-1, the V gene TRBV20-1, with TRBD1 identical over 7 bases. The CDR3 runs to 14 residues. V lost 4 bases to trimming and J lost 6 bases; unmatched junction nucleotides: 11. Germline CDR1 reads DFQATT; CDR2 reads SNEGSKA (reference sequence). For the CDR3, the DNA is TGCAGTGCTATCCCCGGGACAGTAATCCCTGAAGCTTTCTTT. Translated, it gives CSAIPGTVIPEAFF.

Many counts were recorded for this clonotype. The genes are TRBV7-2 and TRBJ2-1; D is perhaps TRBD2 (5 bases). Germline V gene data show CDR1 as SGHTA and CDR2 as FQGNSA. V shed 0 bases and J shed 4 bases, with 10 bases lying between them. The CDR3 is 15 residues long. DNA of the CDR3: TGTGCCAGCAGCTTAGCAGGGTGGGAGTACAATGAGCAGTTCTTC. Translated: CASSLAGWEYNEQFF.